This T cell receptor beta chain was found in a study of blood T cell repertoires in COVID-19. Overall study context: Samples representing acute and convalescent COVID-19 were sourced from the United States, Italy and Spain.

All enrollees were roughly 18 to 95 years old and from under 25 US areas. Each participant's cohort was designated according to participant-reported clinical history. Trimming cost V 2 bases and J 6 bases, with 13 bases left between them. This CDR3 comprises 14 residues. CDR1 and CDR2 (germline): MDHEN, SYDVKM. Per the original methods: Estimated nucleated cell counts came from reference gene primer amplification. The method was immunoSEQ multiplex PCR; TCRdb's version includes in-frame clones alone and lacks a portion of them. V and J calls and clone size follow that table, whereas D and trimming were derived from the DNA. The sample shows about 280,000 clones, around 90% of them seen only once.

The sequencing input was PBMCs or T cells enriched from blood (not recorded which). The receptor was isolated from a woman younger than 35 with acute COVID-19. This chain links TRBV28 with TRBJ1-2, with D tentatively TRBD1 (5 bases). This CDR3 reads CASSLIVTGDGYTF. In DNA form, the CDR3 reads TGTGCCAGCAGTTTAATCGTAACAGGAGATGGCTACACCTTC.